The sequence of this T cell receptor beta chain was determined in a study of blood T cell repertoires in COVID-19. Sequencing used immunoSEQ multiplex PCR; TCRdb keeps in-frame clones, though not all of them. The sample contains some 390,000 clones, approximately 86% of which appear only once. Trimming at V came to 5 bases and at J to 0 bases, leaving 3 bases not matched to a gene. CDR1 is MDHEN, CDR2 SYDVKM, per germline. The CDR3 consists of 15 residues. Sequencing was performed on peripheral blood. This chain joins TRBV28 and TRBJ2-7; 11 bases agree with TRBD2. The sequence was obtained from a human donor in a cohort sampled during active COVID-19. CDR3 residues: CASSVTSGSSYEQYF. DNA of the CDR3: TGTGCCAGCAGTGTAACTAGCGGGAGCTCCTACGAGCAGTACTTC.